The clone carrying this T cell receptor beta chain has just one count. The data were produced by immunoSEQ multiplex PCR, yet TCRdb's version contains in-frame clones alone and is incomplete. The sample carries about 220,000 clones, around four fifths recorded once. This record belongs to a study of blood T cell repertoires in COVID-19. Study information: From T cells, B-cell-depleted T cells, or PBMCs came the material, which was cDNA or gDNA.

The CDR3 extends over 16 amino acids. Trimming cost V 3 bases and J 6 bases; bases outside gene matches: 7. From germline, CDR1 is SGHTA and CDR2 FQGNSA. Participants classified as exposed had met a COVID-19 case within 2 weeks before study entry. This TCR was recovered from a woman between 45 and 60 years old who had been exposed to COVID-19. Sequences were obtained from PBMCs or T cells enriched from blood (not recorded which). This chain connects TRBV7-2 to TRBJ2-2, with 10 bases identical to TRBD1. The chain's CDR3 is CASSFRTGGKAGELFF. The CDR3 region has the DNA TGTGCCAGCAGCTTCCGGACAGGGGGGAAGGCCGGGGAGCTGTTTTTT.